One sample yielded the 23 T cell receptor beta chains listed below, sequenced in a study of CD8+ T cells in alopecia areata (dated 2018 in TCRdb). The sample's treatment or condition, from its label and the paper: oral pan-JAK inhibitor, 5-10 mg twice daily. Library prep was done by the immunoSEQ multiplex PCR assay. For TCR sequencing, RNA was extracted from every sample and reverse transcribed into cDNA to serve as template. What TCRdb holds here is the immuneACCESS table cut down to in-frame rearrangements. Part of the clones is not present; checked against another copy, under half of the missing clones reflect an unresolved V gene, and the others are unexplained. This sample is represented by about 210,000 clones; 66% of them were singletons. The ten largest clones take up 0.95% to 1.5% of the sample. Here the sequenced sample was CD4+ T cells sorted from blood, taken between weeks 43 and 45, from a patient treated with tofacitinib. These receptors came from a human donor with alopecia areata.

The chain recombines TRBV4-3 with TRBJ2-3; the D gene is possibly TRBD2 (5 bases). The V and J ends lost 0 bases and 2 bases respectively, with 15 bases between them. Looked up from germline, CDR1 is LGHNA and CDR2 is YSLEER. The CDR3 sequence is 17 residues long. The CDR3 sequence is CASSQDRVAGLTDTQYF. The CDR3 DNA sequence: TGCGCCAGCAGCCAAGATCGAGTCGCGGGCCTCACAGATACGCAGTATTTT.

CDR3 sequence: CASSEAAVRRADTQYF. The CDR3, as DNA: TGTGCCAGCAGTGAAGCAGCGGTTCGGAGGGCAGATACGCAGTATTTT. The chain has TRBV6-1 and TRBJ2-3; possible D gene TRBD2, 6 bases. Trimming took off 0 bases at V and 4 bases at J, with 14 bases between the two ends. Germline CDR1 is MNHNS and CDR2 is SASEGT. This CDR3 is built from 16 residues.

V gene TRBV7-2 combines with J gene TRBJ2-3; 10 bases map to TRBD2. Germline CDR1 SGHTA, CDR2 FQGNSA. Trimming cost V 2 bases and J 4 bases; bases outside gene matches: 3. This CDR3 is 15 amino acids long. CDR3 protein: CASSLRLAGADTQYF. The CDR3 DNA follows: TGTGCCAGCAGCTTACGGCTAGCGGGGGCAGATACGCAGTATTTT.

V gene TRBV5-1 combines with J gene TRBJ1-1, with 9 nucleotides matching TRBD1. The CDR3 runs 14 residues. Germline V gene lookup returns CDR1 SGHRS and CDR2 YFSETQ. With V trimmed by 7 bases and J by 1 base, 5 bases remained unmatched. CDR3 DNA: TGCGCCAGCTGGACAGGGGCCGGGAACACTGAAGCTTTCTTT. It codes for CASWTGAGNTEAFF. Full variable domain (missing parts from reference TRBV5-1 and TRBJ1-1): KAGVTQTPRYLIKTRGQQVTLSCSPISGHRSVSWYQQTPGQGLQFLFEYFSETQRNKGNFPGRFSGRQFSNSRSEMNVSTLELGDSALYLCASWTGAGNTEAFFGQGTRLTVV.

To note about this clone: At one of its ends the junction is not consistent with the germline gene, which may arise from a read error. This chain connects TRBV29-1 to TRBJ1-1, with D unresolved. This CDR3 region has 11 residues. CDR1 is SQVTM, CDR2 ANQGSEA, per germline. CDR3 nucleotide sequence: TGTGGCGTTTCCGGGAACACTGAAGCTTTCTTT. It specifies CGVSGNTEAFF. Variable domain in full (rest from reference TRBV29-1 and TRBJ1-1): SAVISQKPSRDICQRGTSLTIQCQVDSQVTMMFWYRQQPGQSLTLIATANQGSEATYESGFVIDKFPISRPNLTFSTLTVSNMSPEDSSIYLCGVSGNTEAFFGQGTRLTVV.

CDR3 nucleotide sequence: TGTGCCAGCAGTTTACGGTCTACACAAAAACTGTTTTTT. Encoded protein: CASSLRSTQKLFF. J is TRBJ1-4 and V is TRBV27; D uncertain. This CDR3 contains 13 residues. Germline CDR1 reads MNHEY; CDR2 reads SMNVEV (reference sequence). The V gene lost 2 bases and the J gene lost 9 bases, with 10 bases spanning the gap.

The chain is built from TRBV5-1 and TRBJ1-1, with D perhaps matching TRBD1 (6 bases). The length of the CDR3 is 14 residues. The V end was cut by 5 bases, the J end by 0 bases, with 11 bases between. Per germline, CDR1 SGHRS and CDR2 YFSETQ. In nucleotides, the CDR3 is TGCGCCAGCAGGGCCAGGGACATGAACACTGAAGCTTTCTTT. Its protein is CASRARDMNTEAFF. Complete variable domain (other parts from reference TRBV5-1 and TRBJ1-1): KAGVTQTPRYLIKTRGQQVTLSCSPISGHRSVSWYQQTPGQGLQFLFEYFSETQRNKGNFPGRFSGRQFSNSRSEMNVSTLELGDSALYLCASRARDMNTEAFFGQGTRLTVV.

The rearrangement links TRBV29-1 to TRBJ1-1; D is uncertain. The CDR3 contains 12 residues. Trimming stripped 5 bases from V and 4 bases from J, with 11 bases between. CDR1 is SQVTM, CDR2 ANQGSEA, per germline. CDR3 DNA sequence: TGCAGCGTTCGGGGAGGGCCCACTGAAGCTTTCTTT. Its translation: CSVRGGPTEAFF.

A single count supports this clone. This chain connects TRBV11-2 to TRBJ1-1, with 9 bases that match TRBD1. The V gene's germline CDR1 is SGHAT and CDR2 FQNNGV. This CDR3 has 13 residues. V was pared by 6 bases and J by 3 bases, with 2 bases of the junction left unmatched. The CDR3 loop reads CASSWDRDTEAFF. The DNA for the CDR3 is TGTGCCAGCAGTTGGGACAGGGACACTGAAGCTTTCTTT.

This chain uses TRBV19 with TRBJ1-1; maybe TRBD1 (5 bases). V was trimmed by 8 bases and J by 2 bases, leaving 12 bases between them. This CDR3 has 13 amino acids. Germline V gives CDR1 LNHDA, CDR2 SQIVND (reference sequence). The CDR3: CASHPRGNTEAFF. The CDR3 nucleotides read TGTGCCAGTCACCCGAGGGGTAACACTGAAGCTTTCTTT.

The rearrangement joins TRBV5-1 to TRBJ1-2, with 8 bases fitting TRBD1. Germline lookup yields CDR1 SGHRS and CDR2 YFSETQ. The ends lost 4 bases at V and 3 bases at J; junction bases unmatched: 5. The CDR3 contains 14 residues. CDR3 bases: TGCGCCAGCAGCCCTGACAGGGGTGACTATGGCTACACCTTC. Amino acids: CASSPDRGDYGYTF.

This rearrangement joins TRBV25-1 to TRBJ2-7; possibly TRBD1 for D (6 bases). The CDR3 sequence is 13 residues long. Trimming removed 1 base from V and 7 bases from J, with 11 bases in between. CDR1 and CDR2 from the germline V gene are MGHDK and SYGVNS. In DNA, the CDR3 is TGTGCCAGCAGTGAATTAGGGGGTGAGGAGCAGTACTTC. Its protein is CASSELGGEEQYF.

The genes are TRBV6-1 and TRBJ2-2, with a possible D match to TRBD2 (5 bases). This CDR3 is built from 13 residues. Germline V gene lookup returns CDR1 MNHNS and CDR2 SASEGT. V lost 6 bases and J 6 bases, leaving 11 bases between the germline ends. As DNA, the CDR3 is TGTGCCAGCAGAGACGGGGTACCCGGGGAGCTGTTTTTT. This translates into CASRDGVPGELFF.

Details on this clone: The same CDR3 can be traced to other DNA sequences in this sample. The V gene is TRBV4-3, the J gene TRBJ2-3; no firm D call. Trimming removed 0 bases from V and 4 bases from J, with 5 bases in between. Germline V gene data show CDR1 as LGHNA and CDR2 as YSLEER. The CDR3 has 13 residues. CDR3 coding DNA: TGCGCCAGCAGCCAAGATTCCCCAGATACGCAGTATTTT. This codes for CASSQDSPDTQYF.

The chain joins TRBV4-1 to TRBJ2-7, with D perhaps TRBD2 (5 bases). Trimming cost V 0 bases and J 6 bases, with 12 bases left between them. The CDR3 loop spans 14 amino acids. CDR1 and CDR2 from the germline V gene are MGHRA and YSYEKL. The CDR3 nucleotides are TGCGCCAGCAGCCAAGATAACAGAGGAGGCGAGCAGTACTTC. It translates to CASSQDNRGGEQYF.

This chain joins TRBV5-6 and TRBJ2-5; D is unclear. Trimming left V 2 bases short and J 5 bases short, with 13 bases between. The CDR3 is 14 amino acids. CDR1 is SGHDT and CDR2 is YYEEEE in the germline V gene. The CDR3 DNA is TGTGCCAGCAGCTTCGGTGGCCCGACGGAGACCCAGTACTTC. Its translation is CASSFGGPTETQYF.

This clone was seen a few times. The rearrangement uses TRBV7-2 and TRBJ2-7; D uncertain. Trimming left V 1 base short and J 4 bases short, with 14 bases between. The CDR3 has 15 amino acids. Germline assignment: CDR1 SGHTA and CDR2 FQGNSA. CDR3 nucleotide sequence: TGTGCCAGCAGCTTAGGATCGAGTGGGCTATACGAGCAGTACTTC. Translating gives CASSLGSSGLYEQYF.

A single count supports this clone. This chain uses TRBV30 with TRBJ1-2; 10 bases align to TRBD1. Germline CDR1 reads GTSNPN; CDR2 reads SVGIG (reference sequence). This CDR3 has 13 residues. The trim removed 3 bases at V and 7 bases at J, leaving 5 bases unmatched. The CDR3 region has the DNA TGTGCCTGGAGCGGACAGGGGGTCGTTGGCTACACCTTC. Translating gives CAWSGQGVVGYTF.

This chain uses TRBV7-2 with TRBJ1-2; D possibly corresponds to TRBD1 (6 bases). This CDR3 contains 13 residues. V lost 3 bases and J 8 bases, leaving 13 bases between the germline ends. Per the germline V gene, CDR1 is SGHTA and CDR2 is FQGNSA. The DNA for the CDR3 is TGTGCCAGCAGCTTTGGGCAGGGGTACGGCTACACCTTC. Translation: CASSFGQGYGYTF.

The rearrangement uses TRBV10-2 and TRBJ2-3, with D perhaps assigned TRBD1 or TRBD2 (5 bases each). With 6 bases removed from V and 7 bases from J, the gap between germline ends came to 20 bases. The CDR3 runs to 15 residues. Germline V lookup: CDR1 WSHSY, CDR2 SAAADI. CDR3 sequence (DNA): TGCGCCAGCAGCATGGCCGACAGAAGCGGTAATACGCAGTATTTT. Amino acid sequence: CASSMADRSGNTQYF.

The rearrangement links TRBV29-1 to TRBJ1-2; possibly TRBD1 for D (5 bases). Per the germline V gene, CDR1 is SQVTM and CDR2 is ANQGSEA. CDR3 length equals 12 residues. V lost 4 bases to trimming and J lost 4 bases, with 10 bases between them. The CDR3 coding sequence is TGCAGCGTTGCCGCGACAGCCTATGGCTACACCTTC. Protein product: CSVAATAYGYTF. Supplemented by reference TRBV29-1 and TRBJ1-2, the full variable domain reads SAVISQKPSRDICQRGTSLTIQCQVDSQVTMMFWYRQQPGQSLTLIATANQGSEATYESGFVIDKFPISRPNLTFSTLTVSNMSPEDSSIYLCSVAATAYGYTFGSGTRLTVV.

The gene calls are TRBV5-6 and TRBJ2-1; 8 nucleotides match TRBD2. The CDR3 has 16 amino acids. Germline lookup yields CDR1 SGHDT and CDR2 YYEEEE. Trimming took 0 bases from V and 7 from J; bases not matched to a gene: 9. CDR3 in amino acids: CASSLVTGGSTNEQFF. The CDR3 DNA is TGTGCCAGCAGCTTGGTCACGGGGGGGTCGACGAATGAGCAGTTCTTC.

This clone has only one observation. The rearrangement joins TRBV30 to TRBJ1-4, with unresolved D. CDR1 and CDR2 (germline): GTSNPN, SVGIG (reference sequence). The CDR3 is 13 residues long. The germline V and J ends were trimmed by 0 bases and 8 bases, with 10 bases remaining between them. The CDR3 sequence is CAWSVRPSEKLFF. In DNA, the CDR3 is TGTGCCTGGAGTGTAAGGCCGTCGGAAAAACTGTTTTTT. Looking up the rest from reference TRBV30 and TRBJ1-4 gives the full variable domain: SQTIHQWPATLVQPVGSPLSLECTVEGTSNPNLYWYRQAAGRGLQLLFYSVGIGQISSEVPQNLSASRPQDRQFILSSKKLLLSDSGFYLCAWSVRPSEKLFFGSGTQLSVL.